This TCR beta chain comes out of a study of lymphopenia after photon versus proton radiotherapy. Per germline, CDR1 WSHSY and CDR2 SAAADI. V lost 6 bases, J lost 6 bases, and 18 bases lay in between. This CDR3 is 15 amino acids long. Assay used: immunoSEQ multiplex PCR; TCRdb lists only in-frame clones, some missing. The table shows about 19,000 clones, with 90% to 95% occurring only once. The chain carries TRBV10-2 and TRBJ2-1; TRBD2 is a possible D gene (6 bases). The material sequenced was peripheral blood, taken from a patient treated with photon-based radiotherapy. This TCR derives from a man aged 55 to 70 with pancreatic cancer. The CDR3 protein is CASRRSRDSVNEQFF. CDR3 bases: TGCGCCAGCAGAAGAAGCCGGGACTCGGTCAATGAGCAGTTCTTC.